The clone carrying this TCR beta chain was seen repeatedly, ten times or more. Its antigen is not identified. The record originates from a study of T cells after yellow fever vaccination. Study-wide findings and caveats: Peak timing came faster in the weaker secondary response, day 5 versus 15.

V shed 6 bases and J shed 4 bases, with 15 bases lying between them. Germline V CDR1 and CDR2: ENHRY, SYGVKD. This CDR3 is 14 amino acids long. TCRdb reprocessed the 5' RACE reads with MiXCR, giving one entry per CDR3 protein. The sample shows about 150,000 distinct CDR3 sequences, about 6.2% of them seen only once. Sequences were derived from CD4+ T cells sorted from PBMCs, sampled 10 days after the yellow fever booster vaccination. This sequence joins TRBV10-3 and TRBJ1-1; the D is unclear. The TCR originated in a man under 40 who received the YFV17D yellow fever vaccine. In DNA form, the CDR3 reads TGTGCCATCAGGGAGGGATGGGGTAGCACTGAAGCTTTCTTT. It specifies CAIREGWGSTEAFF.